Following are 30 T cell receptor beta chains from one sample sequenced in a study of beta chain features in type 1 diabetes. All of the isolated RNA was reverse transcribed, so expressed TCRB transcripts were sequenced. Here immunoSEQ multiplex PCR was the method, and the copy in TCRdb shows in-frame clones only, minus some. The top ten clones hold roughly 2% of a sample with 150,000 to 160,000 clones, 8.5% to 14% of them seen once. The sample consisted of central memory CD4+ T cells from blood. These receptors all stem from a man aged 18 to 35 in good health.

This clone was observed at least ten times. The chain uses TRBV9 and TRBJ2-3; 10 nucleotides match TRBD2. The CDR3 spans 17 residues. The ends lost 4 bases at V and 1 base at J; junction bases unmatched: 9. Germline-derived CDR1 and CDR2 are SGDLS and YYNGEE. The CDR3 DNA follows: TGTGCCAGCAGCCCATTGGGACTAGCGCATGGCACAGATACGCAGTATTTT. The encoded protein is CASSPLGLAHGTDTQYF. Complete variable domain (other parts from reference TRBV9 and TRBJ2-3): DSGVTQTPKHLITATGQRVTLRCSPRSGDLSVYWYQQSLDQGLQFLIQYYNGEERAKGNILERFSAQQFPDLHSELNLSSLELGDSALYFCASSPLGLAHGTDTQYFGPGTRLTVL.

The chain links TRBV7-9 to TRBJ1-6; 11 positions agree with TRBD1. This CDR3 has 15 amino acids. CDR1 is SEHNR and CDR2 is FQNEAQ in the germline V gene (reference sequence). V shed 4 bases, J shed 7 bases, and the junction held 3 bases outside the gene matches. This CDR3 is CASSYGQGANSPLHF. DNA of the CDR3: TGTGCCAGCAGCTACGGACAGGGGGCGAATTCACCCCTCCACTTT.

The CDR3 reads CASSLVMRTQETQYF. CDR3 nucleotide sequence: TGTGCCAGCAGCTTAGTCATGAGAACACAAGAGACCCAGTACTTC. The V gene is TRBV7-2, the J gene TRBJ2-5; D is unresolved. From germline, CDR1 is SGHTA and CDR2 FQGNSA. V was pared by 1 base and J by 2 bases, with 11 bases between. This CDR3 contains 15 residues.

Turning to this clone: This CDR3 is also generated by other DNA sequences in the sample. V usage is TRBV10-3 and J usage is TRBJ2-3; 7 nucleotides align to TRBD2. This CDR3 region has 12 residues. Germline V lookup: CDR1 ENHRY, CDR2 SYGVKD. Here the CDR3 reads CAISGSTDTQYF. In DNA, the CDR3 is TGTGCGATTAGCGGGAGCACAGATACGCAGTATTTT.

The rearrangement uses TRBV9 and TRBJ2-3; 7 bases are a match to TRBD2. Germline values: CDR1 SGDLS, CDR2 YYNGEE. Losses at the gene ends were 6 bases for V and 6 bases for J; bases not matched to a gene: 16. The CDR3 covers 16 residues. CDR3 amino acids: CASKIDEGGLGDTQYF. The CDR3 region has the DNA TGTGCCAGCAAGATCGATGAGGGAGGGCTGGGCGATACGCAGTATTTT.

The rearrangement links TRBV6-5 to TRBJ2-5, with TRBD1 matching 10 bases. In germline, CDR1 is MNHEY, CDR2 SVGAGI. V lost 6 bases to trimming and J lost 4 bases; unmatched junction nucleotides: 5. The CDR3 has 14 residues. CDR3 nucleotides: TGTGCCAGCAGGCCCGACAGGGGGCGAGAGACCCAGTACTTC. Encoded protein: CASRPDRGRETQYF.

This clone was counted only a few times. This chain links TRBV29-1 with TRBJ2-7; D gene unclear. The CDR3 is made up of 13 amino acids. Trimming cost V 2 bases and J 0 bases, with 8 bases left between them. CDR1 SQVTM and CDR2 ANQGSEA come from the germline V gene. The CDR3 DNA reads TGCAGCGTTGAACAGTCGATCTCCTACGAGCAGTACTTC. It is translated as CSVEQSISYEQYF.

Only a few counts were recorded for this clone. The chain couples TRBV2 to TRBJ2-3, with D possibly matching TRBD2 (5 bases). CDR1 and CDR2 from the germline V gene are SNHLY and FYNNEI. The length of the CDR3 is 15 residues. V gave up 8 bases and J gave up 2 bases, with 17 bases separating them. The CDR3 region has the DNA TGTGCCAGCGGGGATCGGGGAGCCTTCACAGATACGCAGTATTTT. It is translated as CASGDRGAFTDTQYF.

This rearrangement joins TRBV5-6 to TRBJ2-7, with D possibly being TRBD1 or TRBD2 (5 bases each). The V gene lost 7 bases and the J gene lost 3 bases, with 14 bases spanning the gap. Germline-derived CDR1 and CDR2 are SGHDT and YYEEEE. This CDR3 has 13 residues. In DNA, the CDR3 is TGTGCCAGCGAATTCCGGGACGGCTACGAGCAGTACTTC. The encoded protein is CASEFRDGYEQYF.

The table lists this clone with a few counts. The J gene is TRBJ2-3, the V gene TRBV27; the D is unclear. CDR1 is MNHEY and CDR2 is SMNVEV in the germline V gene (reference sequence). Trimming took off 5 bases at V and 3 bases at J, with 12 bases between the two ends. The CDR3 covers 14 residues. This CDR3 reads CASSLILRTDTQYF. In DNA, the CDR3 is TGTGCCAGCAGTCTAATCCTAAGGACAGATACGCAGTATTTT.

This clone was observed many times. The chain employs TRBV14 and TRBJ2-5, with TRBD1 identical over 8 bases. In germline, CDR1 is SGHDN, CDR2 FVKESK. This CDR3 is built from 15 residues. After removal of 3 bases from V and 4 bases from J, the junction contained 7 bases not matched to a gene. CDR3 sequence reads: CASSHEFDRGETQYF. For the CDR3, the DNA is TGTGCCAGCAGCCACGAATTCGACAGGGGAGAGACCCAGTACTTC.

CDR3 sequence: CASRSRQGSNGYTF. In nucleotides, the CDR3 is TGTGCCAGCAGGAGTCGGCAGGGGTCCAATGGCTACACCTTC. The chain links TRBV6-5 to TRBJ1-2, with D possibly matching TRBD1 (6 bases). Trimming removed 6 bases at V and 6 bases at J, with 17 bases between. Germline CDR1 and CDR2: MNHEY and SVGAGI. The CDR3 has 14 residues.

The chain recombines TRBV6-5 with TRBJ2-7; a weak D match, TRBD2 (6 bases). The germline CDR1 and CDR2 sequences are MNHEY and SVGAGI. The germline V and J ends were trimmed by 6 bases and 3 bases, with 9 bases remaining between them. The CDR3 has 12 residues. The CDR3, as DNA: TGTGCCAGCAGCGAGGGAGGCTACGAGCAGTACTTC. Translating it yields CASSEGGYEQYF.

This clone has a handful of counts. V usage is TRBV30 and J usage is TRBJ2-1, with D tentatively TRBD1 (5 bases). The CDR3 covers 16 residues. Germline loops: CDR1 GTSNPN, CDR2 SVGIG (reference sequence). V dropped 6 bases and J dropped 7 bases, with 25 bases sitting between them. The DNA for the CDR3 is TGTGCCTGTCCCCGTTTAGGCCAGGGCGCAAGGAATGAGCAGTTCTTC. Protein product: CACPRLGQGARNEQFF.

This clone was seen only a few times. This rearrangement joins TRBV7-9 to TRBJ2-3; D is perhaps TRBD1 (7 bases). The CDR3 totals 13 residues. CDR1 is SEHNR, CDR2 FQNEAQ, per germline (reference sequence). Trimming pared 3 bases from V and 6 bases from J, leaving 10 bases between. The CDR3 reads CASSFPGGDTQYF. CDR3 nucleotides: TGTGCCAGCAGCTTCCCAGGGGGGGATACGCAGTATTTT. The full variable domain, completed using reference TRBV7-9 and TRBJ2-3, is DTGVSQNPRHKITKRGQNVTFRCDPISEHNRLYWYRQTLGQGPEFLTYFQNEAQLEKSRLLSDRFSAERPKGSFSTLEIQRTEQGDSAMYLCASSFPGGDTQYFGPGTRLTVL.

There are a few counts of this clone. The chain has TRBV29-1 and TRBJ1-5; 7 positions agree with TRBD1. Unmatched junction bases numbered 12, after V lost 5 bases and J lost 2 bases. The CDR3 runs 16 residues. The germline CDR1 and CDR2 sequences are SQVTM and ANQGSEA. This CDR3 is CSVQVVGGRGNQPQHF. CDR3 DNA: TGCAGCGTTCAGGTGGTAGGGGGCCGGGGCAATCAGCCCCAGCATTTT.

The chain combines TRBV20-1 with TRBJ1-2; D not certain. Trimming took 5 bases from V and 1 from J, leaving 5 bases between them. CDR1 and CDR2 from the germline V gene are DFQATT and SNEGSKA (reference sequence). The CDR3 contains 11 residues. In DNA, the CDR3 is TGCAGTGCTGCGCTTAACTATGGCTACACCTTC. Protein: CSAALNYGYTF.

This clone occurred a few times. This chain links TRBV7-8 with TRBJ1-5, with TRBD1 as a possible D gene (5 bases). Germline V lookup: CDR1 SGHVS, CDR2 FQNEAQ. Trimming took off 5 bases at V and 7 bases at J, with 18 bases between the two ends. The CDR3 extends over 15 amino acids. The CDR3 nucleotides are TGTGCCAGCAGCCTAAGTAGGGGCATCGAGCAGCCCCAGCATTTT. It is translated as CASSLSRGIEQPQHF.

CDR3 bases: TGTGCCAGCCGTCGGGGGTTAGGTGGCTCCTACGAGCAGTACTTC. This codes for CASRRGLGGSYEQYF. This chain joins TRBV25-1 and TRBJ2-7; maybe TRBD2 (6 bases). CDR1 and CDR2 from the germline V gene are MGHDK and SYGVNS. The V and J ends lost 8 bases and 0 bases respectively, with 17 bases between them. This CDR3 spans 15 amino acids.

The chain recombines TRBV2 with TRBJ2-4, with TRBD1 matching over 8 bases. CDR1 is SNHLY and CDR2 is FYNNEI in the germline V gene. The J segment lost 7 bases and the V segment lost 5 bases, leaving 10 bases of the junction unmatched. The CDR3 totals 15 residues. The CDR3 DNA reads TGTGCCAGCAGTTCCCGGGACAGGTCCGTGAACATTCAGTACTTC. Amino acids: CASSSRDRSVNIQYF. The whole variable domain, remainder taken from reference TRBV2 and TRBJ2-4, is EPEVTQTPSHQVTQMGQEVILRCVPISNHLYFYWYRQILGQKVEFLVSFYNNEISEKSEIFDDQFSVERPDGSNFTLKIRSTKLEDSAMYFCASSSRDRSVNIQYFGAGTRLSVL.

This clone occurred a few times. The chain links TRBV7-2 to TRBJ1-6, with D possibly being TRBD1 (5 bases). The CDR3 length is 15 residues. V lost 3 bases to trimming and J lost 8 bases, with 14 bases between them. Germline V lookup: CDR1 SGHTA, CDR2 FQGNSA. The CDR3 sequence: CASSLEGKSYSPLHF. The DNA of the CDR3 is TGTGCCAGCAGCTTGGAGGGGAAATCTTATTCACCCCTCCACTTT.

This clone was seen only a few times. At one of its ends the junction is not consistent with the germline gene, which may arise from a read error. This chain joins TRBV15 and TRBJ1-3, with TRBD1 matching 12 bases. CDR1 is LNHNV, CDR2 YYDKDF, per germline (reference sequence). CDR3 size: 20 residues. CDR3 nucleotide sequence: TGTGCCACCAGCAGAGATTCTCCCGGGACAGGGGGCCGAACTGGTAACACCATATATTTT. As protein: CATSRDSPGTGGRTGNTIYF.

The rearrangement uses TRBV11-2 and TRBJ2-1; D call uncertain. V lost 3 bases to trimming and J lost 7 bases, with 13 bases between them. Germline V gene sequence: CDR1 SGHAT, CDR2 FQNNGV. The CDR3 is 14 amino acids. The DNA for the CDR3 is TGTGCCAGCAGCTTCCAACCCGATAGTAATGAGCAGTTCTTC. Protein sequence: CASSFQPDSNEQFF.

The chain links TRBV27 to TRBJ2-1; 8 positions agree with TRBD2. The V gene's germline CDR1 is MNHEY and CDR2 SMNVEV (reference sequence). This CDR3 has 16 amino acids. Losses at the gene ends were 5 bases for V and 9 bases for J; bases not matched to a gene: 15. Here the CDR3 reads CASSPLAAGGRGEQFF. The DNA for the CDR3 is TGTGCCAGCAGTCCCCTAGCGGCGGGAGGCAGGGGTGAGCAGTTCTTC.

This clone turned up a few times. The V and J genes are TRBV27 and TRBJ2-3; TRBD1 might be the D (8 bases). The CDR3 is 14 residues long. CDR1 is MNHEY and CDR2 is SMNVEV in the germline V gene (reference sequence). V was trimmed by 7 bases and J by 3 bases, leaving 14 bases between them. In DNA, the CDR3 is TGTGCCAGCACCAGGGGGCGGGGGACAGATACGCAGTATTTT. It codes for CASTRGRGTDTQYF.

This chain uses TRBV7-9 with TRBJ2-3; 10 nucleotides line up with TRBD1. The CDR3 has 16 amino acids. J was trimmed by 1 base and V by 3 bases; bases with no gene match: 4. CDR1 is SEHNR and CDR2 is FQNEAQ in the germline V gene (reference sequence). CDR3 amino acids: CASSFRDRGGTDTQYF. The CDR3, as DNA: TGTGCCAGCAGCTTCCGGGACAGGGGAGGCACAGATACGCAGTATTTT.

This CDR3 reads CSVKPGQLYEQYF. The CDR3 DNA follows: TGCAGCGTAAAACCGGGACAGTTGTACGAGCAGTACTTC. V and J are TRBV29-1 and TRBJ2-7; TRBD1 matches 7 bases. V shed 6 bases and J 4 bases; nucleotides not matched to a gene: 9. The CDR3 spans 13 residues. Germline V lookup: CDR1 SQVTM, CDR2 ANQGSEA.

In this sample, this clone turned up many times. V is TRBV5-4 and J is TRBJ2-1; 7 bases are shared with TRBD2. The ends lost 4 bases at V and 8 bases at J; junction bases unmatched: 9. CDR1 is SGHNT, CDR2 YYREEE, per germline (reference sequence). The CDR3 runs 14 residues. DNA for the CDR3: TGTGCCAGCAGCCCACGCGGGAGCAGCGATGAGCAGTTCTTC. It encodes CASSPRGSSDEQFF.

This clone occurred a few times. V and J are TRBV9 and TRBJ2-3; TRBD2 matches 7 bases. Looked up from germline, CDR1 is SGDLS and CDR2 is YYNGEE. This CDR3 comprises 15 residues. V shed 0 bases and J 4 bases; nucleotides not matched to a gene: 5. The CDR3 protein is CASSVGGGVADTQYF. The CDR3 DNA reads as TGTGCCAGCAGCGTAGGCGGGGGAGTGGCAGATACGCAGTATTTT.

This clone has only a few counts. V and J are TRBV9 and TRBJ2-1, with 8 bases that match TRBD2. The CDR3 loop spans 15 amino acids. V lost 0 bases, J lost 4 bases, and 3 bases stayed unmatched. Germline V gives CDR1 SGDLS, CDR2 YYNGEE. CDR3 nucleotides: TGTGCCAGCAGCGTAGAGATAGCGGGATACAATGAGCAGTTCTTC. Amino acids: CASSVEIAGYNEQFF.